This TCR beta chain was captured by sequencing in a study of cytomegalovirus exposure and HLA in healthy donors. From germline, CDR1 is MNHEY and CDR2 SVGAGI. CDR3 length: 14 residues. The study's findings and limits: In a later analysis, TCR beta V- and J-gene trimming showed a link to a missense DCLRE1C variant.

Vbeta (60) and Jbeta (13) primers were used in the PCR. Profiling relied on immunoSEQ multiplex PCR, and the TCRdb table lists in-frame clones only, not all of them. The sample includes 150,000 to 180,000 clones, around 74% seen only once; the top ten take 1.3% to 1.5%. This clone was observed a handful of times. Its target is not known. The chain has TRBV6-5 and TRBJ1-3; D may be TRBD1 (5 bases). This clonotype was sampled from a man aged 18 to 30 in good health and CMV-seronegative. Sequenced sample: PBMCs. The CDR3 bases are TGTCCTGGGGGGGGGTCTTTCTCTGGAAACACCATATATTTT. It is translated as CPGGGSFSGNTIYF.